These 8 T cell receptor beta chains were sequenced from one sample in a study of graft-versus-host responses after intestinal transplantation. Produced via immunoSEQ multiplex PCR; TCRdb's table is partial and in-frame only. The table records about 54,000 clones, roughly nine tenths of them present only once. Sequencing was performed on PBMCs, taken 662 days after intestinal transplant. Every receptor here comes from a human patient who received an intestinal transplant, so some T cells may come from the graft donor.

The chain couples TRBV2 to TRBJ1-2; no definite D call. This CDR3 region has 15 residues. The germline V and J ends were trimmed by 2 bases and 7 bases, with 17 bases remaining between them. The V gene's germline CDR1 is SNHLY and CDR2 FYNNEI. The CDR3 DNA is TGTGCCAGCAGTGAACAGCTTAGACAACTGGCTGGCTACACCTTC. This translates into CASSEQLRQLAGYTF.

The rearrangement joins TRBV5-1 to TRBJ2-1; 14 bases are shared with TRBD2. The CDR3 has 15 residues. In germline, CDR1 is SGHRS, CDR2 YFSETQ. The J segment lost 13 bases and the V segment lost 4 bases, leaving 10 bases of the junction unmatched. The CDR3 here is CASSLSGTSGGPQFF. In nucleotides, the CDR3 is TGCGCCAGCAGCCTTTCCGGGACTAGCGGGGGCCCCCAGTTCTTC. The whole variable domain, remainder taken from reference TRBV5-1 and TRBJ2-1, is KAGVTQTPRYLIKTRGQQVTLSCSPISGHRSVSWYQQTPGQGLQFLFEYFSETQRNKGNFPGRFSGRQFSNSRSEMNVSTLELGDSALYLCASSLSGTSGGPQFFGPGTRLTVL.

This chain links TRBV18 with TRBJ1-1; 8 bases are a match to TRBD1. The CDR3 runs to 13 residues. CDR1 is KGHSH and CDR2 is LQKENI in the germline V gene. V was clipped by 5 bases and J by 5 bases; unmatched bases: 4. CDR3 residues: CASSSYRGTEAFF. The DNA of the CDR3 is TGTGCCAGCTCATCATACAGGGGGACTGAAGCTTTCTTT.

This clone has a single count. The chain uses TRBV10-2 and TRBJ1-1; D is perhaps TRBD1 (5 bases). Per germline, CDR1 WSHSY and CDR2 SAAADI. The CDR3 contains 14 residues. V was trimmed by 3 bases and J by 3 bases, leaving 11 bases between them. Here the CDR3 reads CASSEGASDTEAFF. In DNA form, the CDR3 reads TGCGCCAGCAGTGAAGGGGCCTCGGACACTGAAGCTTTCTTT.

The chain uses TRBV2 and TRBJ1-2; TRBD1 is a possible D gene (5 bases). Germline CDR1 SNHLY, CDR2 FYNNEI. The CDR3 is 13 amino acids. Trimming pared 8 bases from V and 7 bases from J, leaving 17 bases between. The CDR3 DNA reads TGTGCCAGCGTGGACATCAGAAAAGGTGGCTACACCTTC. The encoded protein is CASVDIRKGGYTF.

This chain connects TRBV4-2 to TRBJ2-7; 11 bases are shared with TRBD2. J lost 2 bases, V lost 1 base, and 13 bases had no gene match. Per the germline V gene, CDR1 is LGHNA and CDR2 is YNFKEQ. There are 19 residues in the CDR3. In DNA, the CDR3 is TGTGCCAGCAGCCAAGCCACTAGCGGGGGAGATGTACCTCCCTACGAGCAGTACTTC. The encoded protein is CASSQATSGGDVPPYEQYF.

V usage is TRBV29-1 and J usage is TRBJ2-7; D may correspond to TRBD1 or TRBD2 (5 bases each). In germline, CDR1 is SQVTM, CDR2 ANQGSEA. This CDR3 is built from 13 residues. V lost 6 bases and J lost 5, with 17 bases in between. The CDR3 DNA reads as TGCAGCGTAGGAGGAACAGGTAGCCACGAGCAGTACTTC. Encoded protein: CSVGGTGSHEQYF.

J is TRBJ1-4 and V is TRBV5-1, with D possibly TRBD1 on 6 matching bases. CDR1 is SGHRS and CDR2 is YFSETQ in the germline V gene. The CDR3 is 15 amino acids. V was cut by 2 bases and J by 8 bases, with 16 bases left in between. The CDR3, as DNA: TGCGCCAGCAGCTTCCTCCCAGGGGACAAAGAAAAACTGTTTTTT. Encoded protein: CASSFLPGDKEKLFF.